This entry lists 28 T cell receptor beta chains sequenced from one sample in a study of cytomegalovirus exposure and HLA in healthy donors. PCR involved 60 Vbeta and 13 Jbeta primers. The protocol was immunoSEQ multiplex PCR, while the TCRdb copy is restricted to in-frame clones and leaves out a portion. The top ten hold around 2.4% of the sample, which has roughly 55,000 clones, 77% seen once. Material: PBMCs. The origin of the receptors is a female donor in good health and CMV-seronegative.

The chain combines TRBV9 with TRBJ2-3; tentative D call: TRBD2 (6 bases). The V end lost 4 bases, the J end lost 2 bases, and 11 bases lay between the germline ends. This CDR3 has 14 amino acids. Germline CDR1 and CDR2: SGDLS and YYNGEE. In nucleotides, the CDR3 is TGTGCCAGCAGCCCTACGGGGGACACAGATACGCAGTATTTT. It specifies CASSPTGDTDTQYF.

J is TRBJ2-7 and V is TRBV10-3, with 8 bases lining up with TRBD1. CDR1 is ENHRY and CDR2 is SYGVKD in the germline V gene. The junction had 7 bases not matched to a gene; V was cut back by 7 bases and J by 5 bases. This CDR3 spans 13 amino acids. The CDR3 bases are TGTGCCATCAATCAGGGGGCAGAGCACGAGCAGTACTTC. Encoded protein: CAINQGAEHEQYF.

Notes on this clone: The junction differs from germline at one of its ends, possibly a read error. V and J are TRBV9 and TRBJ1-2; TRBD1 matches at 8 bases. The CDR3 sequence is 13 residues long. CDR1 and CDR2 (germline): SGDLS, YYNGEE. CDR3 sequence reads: CASNVQGDYGYTF. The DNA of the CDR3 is TGTGCCAGCAACGTACAGGGGGACTATGGCTACACCTTC.

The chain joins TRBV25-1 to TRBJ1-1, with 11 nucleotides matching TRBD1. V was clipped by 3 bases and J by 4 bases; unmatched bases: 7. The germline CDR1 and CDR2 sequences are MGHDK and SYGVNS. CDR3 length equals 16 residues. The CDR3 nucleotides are TGTGCCAGCAGTGACTCTAGGACAGGGGGCCTCACTGAAGCTTTCTTT. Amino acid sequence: CASSDSRTGGLTEAFF. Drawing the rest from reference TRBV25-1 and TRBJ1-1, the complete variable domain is EADIYQTPRYLVIGTGKKITLECSQTMGHDKMYWYQQDPGMELHLIHYSYGVNSTEKGDLSSESTVSRIRTEHFPLTLESARPSHTSQYLCASSDSRTGGLTEAFFGQGTRLTVV.

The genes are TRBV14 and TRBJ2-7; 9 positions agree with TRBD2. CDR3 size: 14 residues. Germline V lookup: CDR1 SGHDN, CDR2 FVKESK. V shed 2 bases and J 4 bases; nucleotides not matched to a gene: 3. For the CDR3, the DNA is TGTGCCAGCAGCCAACGCGGGGGGGCTTACGAGCAGTACTTC. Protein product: CASSQRGGAYEQYF.

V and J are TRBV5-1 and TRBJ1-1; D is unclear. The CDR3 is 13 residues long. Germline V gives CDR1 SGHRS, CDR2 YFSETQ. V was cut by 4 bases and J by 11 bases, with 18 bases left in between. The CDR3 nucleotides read TGCGCCAGCAGCAGCCCCCCTTTCGTGGGCGCTTTCTTT. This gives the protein CASSSPPFVGAFF.

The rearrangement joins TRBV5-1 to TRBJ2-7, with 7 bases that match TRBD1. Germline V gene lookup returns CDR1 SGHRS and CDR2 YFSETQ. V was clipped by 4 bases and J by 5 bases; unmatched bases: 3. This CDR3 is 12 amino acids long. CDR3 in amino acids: CASSQGQDEQYF. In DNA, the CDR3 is TGCGCCAGCAGCCAAGGACAGGACGAGCAGTACTTC.

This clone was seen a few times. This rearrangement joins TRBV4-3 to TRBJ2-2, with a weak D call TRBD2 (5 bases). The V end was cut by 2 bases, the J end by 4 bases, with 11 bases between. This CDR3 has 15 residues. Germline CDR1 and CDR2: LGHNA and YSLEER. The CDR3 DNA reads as TGCGCCAGCAGCCAAACCGGGATCGTCACCGGGGAGCTGTTTTTT. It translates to CASSQTGIVTGELFF.

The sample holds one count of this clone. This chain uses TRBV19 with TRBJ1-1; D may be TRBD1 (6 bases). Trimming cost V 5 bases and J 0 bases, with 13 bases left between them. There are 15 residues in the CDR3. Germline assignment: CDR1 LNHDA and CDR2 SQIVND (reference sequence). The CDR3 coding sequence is TGTGCCAGTAGTGATCGGGACAACTTGAACACTGAAGCTTTCTTT. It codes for CASSDRDNLNTEAFF. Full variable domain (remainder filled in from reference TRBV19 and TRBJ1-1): DGGITQSPKYLFRKEGQNVTLSCEQNLNHDAMYWYRQDPGQGLRLIYYSQIVNDFQKGDIAEGYSVSREKKESFPLTVTSAQKNPTAFYLCASSDRDNLNTEAFFGQGTRLTVV.

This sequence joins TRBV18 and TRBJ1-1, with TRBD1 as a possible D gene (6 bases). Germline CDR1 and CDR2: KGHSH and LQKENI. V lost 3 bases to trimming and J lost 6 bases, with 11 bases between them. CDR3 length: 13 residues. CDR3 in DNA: TGTGCCAGCTCACCGGCGGGGGGGCCTGAAGCTTTCTTT. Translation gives CASSPAGGPEAFF.

CDR3 sequence: CASSFRRGRSTEAFF. Written as DNA, the CDR3 is TGTGCCAGCAGTTTTCGGCGGGGGCGCAGCACTGAAGCTTTCTTT. This chain connects TRBV28 to TRBJ1-1; TRBD1 might be the D (6 bases). The CDR3 is 15 residues long. From germline, CDR1 is MDHEN and CDR2 SYDVKM. Trimming took off 3 bases at V and 4 bases at J, with 15 bases between the two ends.

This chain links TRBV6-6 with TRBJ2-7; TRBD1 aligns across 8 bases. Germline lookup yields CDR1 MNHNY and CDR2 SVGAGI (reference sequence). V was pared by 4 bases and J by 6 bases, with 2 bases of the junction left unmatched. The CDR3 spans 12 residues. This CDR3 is CASSSTGGEQYF. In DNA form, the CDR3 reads TGTGCCAGCAGTTCCACAGGGGGCGAGCAGTACTTC.

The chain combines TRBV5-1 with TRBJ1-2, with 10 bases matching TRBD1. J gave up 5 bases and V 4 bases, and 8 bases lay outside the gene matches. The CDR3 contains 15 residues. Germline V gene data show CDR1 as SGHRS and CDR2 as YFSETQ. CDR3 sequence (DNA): TGCGCCAGCAGCCCCGGACAGGGGGGAGGGTATGGCTACACCTTC. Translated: CASSPGQGGGYGYTF. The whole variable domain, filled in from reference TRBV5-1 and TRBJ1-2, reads KAGVTQTPRYLIKTRGQQVTLSCSPISGHRSVSWYQQTPGQGLQFLFEYFSETQRNKGNFPGRFSGRQFSNSRSEMNVSTLELGDSALYLCASSPGQGGGYGYTFGSGTRLTVV.

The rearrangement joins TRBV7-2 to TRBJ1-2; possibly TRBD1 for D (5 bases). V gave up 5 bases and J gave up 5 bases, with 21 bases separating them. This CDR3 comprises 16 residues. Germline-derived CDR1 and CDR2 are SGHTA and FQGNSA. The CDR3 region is CASSPTISGGEYGYTF. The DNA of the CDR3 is TGTGCCAGCAGCCCTACGATCTCGGGGGGGGAGTATGGCTACACCTTC.

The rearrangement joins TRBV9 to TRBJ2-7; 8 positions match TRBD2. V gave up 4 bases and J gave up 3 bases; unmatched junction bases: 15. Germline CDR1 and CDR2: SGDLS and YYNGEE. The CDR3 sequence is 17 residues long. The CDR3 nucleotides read TGTGCCAGCAGCCCGACGTTAACTAGCGGCCTCAACTACGAGCAGTACTTC. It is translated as CASSPTLTSGLNYEQYF. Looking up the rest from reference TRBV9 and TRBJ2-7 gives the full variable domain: DSGVTQTPKHLITATGQRVTLRCSPRSGDLSVYWYQQSLDQGLQFLIQYYNGEERAKGNILERFSAQQFPDLHSELNLSSLELGDSALYFCASSPTLTSGLNYEQYFGPGTRLTVT.

CDR3 loop: CASSKLAGGDNEQFF. CDR3 sequence (DNA): TGTGCCAGCAGCAAACTAGCGGGGGGGGACAATGAGCAGTTCTTC. The chain employs TRBV11-3 and TRBJ2-1; 13 bases line up with TRBD2. The V segment lost 5 bases and the J segment 5 bases; nucleotides outside the gene matches: 3. The length of the CDR3 is 15 residues. The germline gives CDR1 SGHNT, CDR2 YENEEA.

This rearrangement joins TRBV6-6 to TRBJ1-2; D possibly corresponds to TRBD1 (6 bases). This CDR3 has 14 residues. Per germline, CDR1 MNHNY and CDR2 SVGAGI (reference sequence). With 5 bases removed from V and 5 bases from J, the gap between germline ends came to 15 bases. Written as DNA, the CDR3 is TGTGCCAGCAGTGACCGGGGACACCAATATGGCTACACCTTC. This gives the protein CASSDRGHQYGYTF.

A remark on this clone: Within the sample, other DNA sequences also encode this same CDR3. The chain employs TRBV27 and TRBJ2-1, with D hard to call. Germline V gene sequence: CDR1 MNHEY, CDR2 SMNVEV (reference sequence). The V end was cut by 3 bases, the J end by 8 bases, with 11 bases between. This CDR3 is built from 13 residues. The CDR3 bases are TGTGCCAGCAGTTTCACCAACCTAGATGAGCAGTTCTTC. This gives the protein CASSFTNLDEQFF.

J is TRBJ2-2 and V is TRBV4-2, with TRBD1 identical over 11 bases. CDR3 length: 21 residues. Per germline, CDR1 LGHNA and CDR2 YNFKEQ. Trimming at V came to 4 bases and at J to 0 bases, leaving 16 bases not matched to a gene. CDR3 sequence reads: CASSRKTRPGQGVPNTGELFF. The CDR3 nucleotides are TGTGCCAGCAGCCGCAAGACAAGACCGGGACAGGGGGTTCCGAACACCGGGGAGCTGTTTTTT.

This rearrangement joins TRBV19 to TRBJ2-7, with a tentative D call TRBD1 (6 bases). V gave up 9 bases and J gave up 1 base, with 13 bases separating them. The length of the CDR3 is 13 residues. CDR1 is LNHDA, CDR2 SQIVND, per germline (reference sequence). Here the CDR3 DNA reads TGTGCCAGCCAGCGGCAGGGGTCCTACGAGCAGTACTTC. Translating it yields CASQRQGSYEQYF.

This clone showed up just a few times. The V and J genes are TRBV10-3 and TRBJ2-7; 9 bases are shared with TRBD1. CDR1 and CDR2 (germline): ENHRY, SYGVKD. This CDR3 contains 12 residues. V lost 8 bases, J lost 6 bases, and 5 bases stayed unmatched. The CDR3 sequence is CAIEGQGREQYF. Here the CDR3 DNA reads TGTGCCATCGAGGGACAGGGCCGCGAGCAGTACTTC.

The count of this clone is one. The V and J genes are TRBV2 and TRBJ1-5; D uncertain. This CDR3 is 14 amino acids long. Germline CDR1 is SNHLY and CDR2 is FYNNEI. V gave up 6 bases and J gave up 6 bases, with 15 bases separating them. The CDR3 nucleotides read TGTGCCAGCAGGCGGACGGCCGGAGGTCAGCCCCAGCATTTT. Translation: CASRRTAGGQPQHF.

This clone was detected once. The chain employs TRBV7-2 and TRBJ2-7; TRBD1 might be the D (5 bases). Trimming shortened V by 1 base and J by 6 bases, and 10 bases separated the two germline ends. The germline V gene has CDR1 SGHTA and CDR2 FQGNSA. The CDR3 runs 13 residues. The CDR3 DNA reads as TGTGCCAGCAGCTTAGTGTCAGGGCCCGAGCAGTACTTC. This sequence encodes CASSLVSGPEQYF.

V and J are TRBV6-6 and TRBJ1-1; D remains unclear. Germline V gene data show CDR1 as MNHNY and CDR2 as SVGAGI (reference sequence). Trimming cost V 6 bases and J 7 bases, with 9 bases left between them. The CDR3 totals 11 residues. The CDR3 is CASSRSVEAFF. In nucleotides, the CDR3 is TGTGCCAGCAGCCGGAGTGTTGAAGCTTTCTTT.

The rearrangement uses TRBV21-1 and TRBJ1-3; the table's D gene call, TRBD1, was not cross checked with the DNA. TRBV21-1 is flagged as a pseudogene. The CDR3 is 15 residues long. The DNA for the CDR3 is TGTGCCAGCAGCAAAGACACAGGGGGCGACGACACCATATATTTT. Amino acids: CASSKDTGGDDTIYF.

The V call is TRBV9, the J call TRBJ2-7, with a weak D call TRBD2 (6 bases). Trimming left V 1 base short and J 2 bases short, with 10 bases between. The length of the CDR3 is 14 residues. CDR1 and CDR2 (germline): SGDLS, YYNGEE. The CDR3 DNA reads TGTGCCAGCAGCGTATGGGGGGAGCCCTACGAGCAGTACTTC. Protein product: CASSVWGEPYEQYF. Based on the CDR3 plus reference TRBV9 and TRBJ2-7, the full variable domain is DSGVTQTPKHLITATGQRVTLRCSPRSGDLSVYWYQQSLDQGLQFLIQYYNGEERAKGNILERFSAQQFPDLHSELNLSSLELGDSALYFCASSVWGEPYEQYFGPGTRLTVT.

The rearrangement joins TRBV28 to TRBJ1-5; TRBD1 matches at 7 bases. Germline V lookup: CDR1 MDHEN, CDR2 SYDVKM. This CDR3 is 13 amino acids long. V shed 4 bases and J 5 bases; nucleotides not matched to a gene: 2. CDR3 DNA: TGTGCCAGCAGTTCAACAGGGGATCAGCCCCAGCATTTT. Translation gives CASSSTGDQPQHF. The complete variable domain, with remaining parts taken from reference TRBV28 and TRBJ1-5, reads DVKVTQSSRYLVKRTGEKVFLECVQDMDHENMFWYRQDPGLGLRLIYFSYDVKMKEKGDIPEGYSVSREKKERFSLILESASTNQTSMYLCASSSTGDQPQHFGDGTRLSIL.

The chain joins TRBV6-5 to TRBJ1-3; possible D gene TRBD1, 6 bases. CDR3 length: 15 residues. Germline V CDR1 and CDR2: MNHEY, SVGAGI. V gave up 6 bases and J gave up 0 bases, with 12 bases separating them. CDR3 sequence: CASSRTEDSGNTIYF. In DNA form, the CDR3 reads TGTGCCAGCAGCAGGACAGAAGACTCTGGAAACACCATATATTTT.